This entry concerns a single T cell receptor beta chain. Assay used: immunoSEQ multiplex PCR; TCRdb lists only in-frame clones, some missing. The sample comprises 450,000 to 500,000 clones, 65% to 85% of which are singletons, and roughly an eighth rests with the top ten. The data were obtained in a study of shared clonotypes between healthy human individuals. The germline V gene encodes CDR1 MGHRA and CDR2 YSYEKL. Between the trimmed V and J ends, which lost 3 bases and 5 bases, there was a span of 10 bases. This CDR3 region has 14 residues. Extraction of genomic DNA in unsorted samples used roughly 93 million PBMCs.

The sample consisted of PBMCs. This clonotype originated in a woman in her thirties or forties in good health. Some clones in this sample may be carry-over from other donors' samples. The chain carries TRBV4-1 and TRBJ2-2; no clear D gene. CDR3 protein: CASSQKPQTGELFF. CDR3 DNA sequence: TGCGCCAGCAGCCAGAAGCCTCAGACCGGGGAGCTGTTTTTT.